Below, 23 T cell receptor beta chains from the same sample are listed, as sequenced in a study of CD8 T cells in Susac syndrome. A quantity of roughly 0.5 to 1 ug RNA underwent reverse transcription using random hexamers. TCRdb reanalysed the immunoSEQ multiplex PCR reads using MiXCR and keeps one entry per CDR3 protein. The data show approximately 210,000 distinct CDR3 sequences, about 94% seen once. Sequenced sample: CD4+ T cells from PBMCs. The receptors here all came from a human donor with Susac syndrome.

The gene calls are TRBV18 and TRBJ2-1, with D perhaps TRBD1 or TRBD2 (5 bases each). The V and J ends lost 8 bases and 0 bases respectively, with 17 bases between them. Germline CDR1 and CDR2: KGHSH and LQKENI. The CDR3 consists of 16 residues. This CDR3 reads CASTSRGRGSYNEQFF. Here the CDR3 DNA reads TGTGCCAGCACTTCCCGGGGCAGAGGCTCCTACAATGAGCAGTTCTTC. Looking up the rest from reference TRBV18 and TRBJ2-1 gives the full variable domain: NAGVMQNPRHLVRRRGQEARLRCSPMKGHSHVYWYRQLPEEGLKFMVYLQKENIIDESGMPKERFSAEFPKEGPSILRIQQVVRGDSAAYFCASTSRGRGSYNEQFFGPGTRLTVL.

V usage is TRBV20-1 and J usage is TRBJ2-5; 7 bases match TRBD2. The ends lost 6 bases at V and 0 bases at J; junction bases unmatched: 4. The CDR3 contains 13 residues. CDR1 is DFQATT and CDR2 is SNEGSKA in the germline V gene (reference sequence). For the CDR3, the DNA is TGCAGTGCCGGGGGAGGGAACCAAGAGACCCAGTACTTC. Protein product: CSAGGGNQETQYF.

The V call is TRBV7-9, the J call TRBJ2-5, with 9 bases matching TRBD2. Germline CDR1 is SEHNR and CDR2 is FQNEAQ (reference sequence). The V and J ends lost 5 bases and 1 base, in that order; junction bases with no gene match: 11. The CDR3 extends over 17 amino acids. Written as DNA, the CDR3 is TGTGCCAGCAGCCCCCGGGGTAGCGGGGGACTCCAAGAGACCCAGTACTTC. This gives the protein CASSPRGSGGLQETQYF.

The genes are TRBV3-1 and TRBJ2-3; D perhaps matches TRBD1 (6 bases). The CDR3 length is 15 residues. Germline loops: CDR1 LGHDT, CDR2 YNNKEL (reference sequence). V was cut by 3 bases and J by 2 bases, with 12 bases left in between. The CDR3 nucleotides are TGTGCCAGCAGCCACTCAGGACAGCTCACAGATACGCAGTATTTT. Protein: CASSHSGQLTDTQYF.

This chain connects TRBV7-9 to TRBJ1-1; maybe TRBD1 (6 bases). There are 14 residues in the CDR3. The germline V gene has CDR1 SEHNR and CDR2 FQNEAQ (reference sequence). V lost 5 bases to trimming and J lost 0 bases, with 10 bases between them. CDR3 residues: CASSQGTMNTEAFF. The CDR3 region has the DNA TGTGCCAGCAGCCAGGGGACAATGAACACTGAAGCTTTCTTT.

V gene TRBV6-2 or TRBV6-3 combines with J gene TRBJ1-1; unclear D gene. This CDR3 comprises 17 residues. CDR1 MNHEY and CDR2 SVGEGT come from the germline V gene. V shed 0 bases and J shed 0 bases, with 14 bases lying between them. The CDR3 coding sequence is TGTGCCAGCAGTTACTCGGGCAGGAGCCTTATGAACACTGAAGCTTTCTTT. Its translation: CASSYSGRSLMNTEAFF.

The CDR3 sequence: CASSGTGGGVSYEQYF. The CDR3 nucleotides are TGTGCCAGCAGTGGGACGGGTGGGGGCGTATCCTACGAGCAGTACTTC. The chain uses TRBV28 and TRBJ2-7, with a tentative D call TRBD1 (6 bases). Germline values: CDR1 MDHEN, CDR2 SYDVKM. The CDR3 consists of 16 residues. V lost 5 bases and J 1 base, leaving 18 bases between the germline ends.

The chain couples TRBV6-4 to TRBJ2-2; D is possibly TRBD1 or TRBD2 (6 bases each). Trimming took 2 bases from V and 2 from J, leaving 9 bases between them. Per germline, CDR1 MRHNA and CDR2 SNTAGT. The CDR3 has 15 residues. The CDR3 nucleotides read TGTGCCAGCAGTGACGGGGGGCCCAACACCGGGGAGCTGTTTTTT. The encoded protein is CASSDGGPNTGELFF.

V and J are TRBV11-2 and TRBJ2-3; D is perhaps TRBD1 (5 bases). The CDR3 consists of 13 residues. Germline-derived CDR1 and CDR2 are SGHAT and FQNNGV. The V end was cut by 1 base, the J end by 4 bases, with 6 bases between. The CDR3 coding sequence is TGTGCCAGCAGCTTAGGCAGGGCAGATACGCAGTATTTT. This gives the protein CASSLGRADTQYF.

The V call is TRBV7-9, the J call TRBJ1-1; 11 nucleotides agree with TRBD1. The CDR3 is 15 residues long. Germline trimming cut 5 bases from V and 4 bases from J; bases unmatched to any gene: 6. The V gene's germline CDR1 is SEHNR and CDR2 FQNEAQ (reference sequence). In DNA, the CDR3 is TGTGCCAGCAGCGCCTCCGGGACAGGGGGCACTGAAGCTTTCTTT. Translating it yields CASSASGTGGTEAFF. Full variable domain (rest looked up from reference TRBV7-9 and TRBJ1-1): DTGVSQNPRHKITKRGQNVTFRCDPISEHNRLYWYRQTLGQGPEFLTYFQNEAQLEKSRLLSDRFSAERPKGSFSTLEIQRTEQGDSAMYLCASSASGTGGTEAFFGQGTRLTVV.

The V gene is TRBV5-6, the J gene TRBJ2-4; 8 positions match TRBD2. Germline assignment: CDR1 SGHDT and CDR2 YYEEEE. There are 15 residues in the CDR3. Trimming at V came to 0 bases and at J to 5 bases, leaving 4 bases not matched to a gene. CDR3 nucleotide sequence: TGTGCCAGCAGCTTGGACCTAGCGGGCCAAAACATTCAGTACTTC. As protein: CASSLDLAGQNIQYF.

The J gene is TRBJ1-5, the V gene TRBV30; TRBD1 agrees at 7 bases. This CDR3 spans 15 amino acids. V gave up 5 bases and J gave up 0 bases; unmatched junction bases: 7. Germline V gene sequence: CDR1 GTSNPN, CDR2 SVGIG (reference sequence). CDR3 coding DNA: TGTGCCTGGGGAACTGGGACAGTTAGCAATCAGCCCCAGCATTTT. Its protein product is CAWGTGTVSNQPQHF.

The rearrangement uses TRBV4-3 and TRBJ2-7; tentatively, D is TRBD1 (5 bases). Germline loops: CDR1 LGHNA, CDR2 YSLEER. The CDR3 loop spans 15 amino acids. Trimming took off 0 bases at V and 2 bases at J, with 11 bases between the two ends. CDR3 protein: CASSQERGVPYEQYF. The CDR3 DNA reads as TGCGCCAGCAGCCAAGAAAGGGGCGTACCCTACGAGCAGTACTTC.

The J gene is TRBJ2-1, the V gene TRBV5-1; 10 bases fit TRBD2. The CDR3 has 17 residues. Germline CDR1 is SGHRS and CDR2 is YFSETQ. The J segment lost 4 bases and the V segment lost 0 bases, leaving 7 bases of the junction unmatched. The CDR3 loop is CASSLGTGTSVYNEQFF. DNA of the CDR3: TGCGCCAGCAGCTTGGGAACCGGGACTAGCGTTTACAATGAGCAGTTCTTC.

The chain combines TRBV4-2 with TRBJ1-1; possibly TRBD1 for D (5 bases). Trimming left V 0 bases short and J 6 bases short, with 14 bases between. The CDR3 sequence is 15 residues long. CDR1 is LGHNA, CDR2 YNFKEQ, per germline. CDR3 DNA sequence: TGTGCCAGCAGCCAAGAAAGGGGCGCTTACCCTGAAGCTTTCTTT. Translated: CASSQERGAYPEAFF.

The V and J genes are TRBV29-1 and TRBJ1-2; weak D call: TRBD1 (5 bases). The CDR3 totals 12 residues. Germline V gene data show CDR1 as SQVTM and CDR2 as ANQGSEA. V dropped 4 bases and J dropped 6 bases, with 12 bases sitting between them. This CDR3 reads CSVVGGEDGYTF. The CDR3 nucleotides read TGCAGCGTTGTGGGGGGAGAGGATGGCTACACCTTC.

V gene TRBV28 combines with J gene TRBJ1-2, with unresolved D. The germline gives CDR1 MDHEN, CDR2 SYDVKM. This CDR3 is 10 amino acids long. The V and J ends lost 8 bases and 8 bases respectively, with 9 bases between them. CDR3 sequence reads: CASSQFGYTF. CDR3 in DNA: TGTGCCAGCTCGCAGTTCGGCTACACCTTC.

This clonotype was observed once. The chain uses TRBV5-1 and TRBJ1-6; no definite D call. This CDR3 spans 13 amino acids. From germline, CDR1 is SGHRS and CDR2 YFSETQ. Trimming removed 4 bases at V and 3 bases at J, with 5 bases between. CDR3 region: CASSAGYNSPLHF. CDR3 coding DNA: TGCGCCAGCAGCGCAGGCTATAATTCACCCCTCCACTTT.

The genes are TRBV12-3 or TRBV12-4 and TRBJ2-7; 7 positions match TRBD1. The V gene end was trimmed by 5 bases and the J gene end by 2 bases; junction bases not matched to a gene: 6. There are 14 residues in the CDR3. CDR3 sequence: CASSGQTGTYEQYF. DNA for the CDR3: TGTGCCAGCAGTGGACAGACAGGGACCTACGAGCAGTACTTC.

The CDR3 protein is CASSLPGSSYEQYF. The CDR3 region has the DNA TGCGCCAGCAGCTTGCCGGGTTCCTCCTACGAGCAGTACTTC. The chain combines TRBV5-1 with TRBJ2-7; no firm D call. Per germline, CDR1 SGHRS and CDR2 YFSETQ. The CDR3 is made up of 14 amino acids. Trimming took off 1 base at V and 0 bases at J, with 8 bases between the two ends.

The rearrangement uses TRBV6-5 and TRBJ2-3, with D possibly matching TRBD2 (6 bases). CDR3 length equals 14 residues. Trimming removed 9 bases at V and 7 bases at J, with 20 bases between. The germline V gene has CDR1 MNHEY and CDR2 SVGAGI. The CDR3 is CASGRGPGGYTQYF. The CDR3, as DNA: TGTGCCAGTGGCCGGGGCCCCGGAGGGTATACGCAGTATTTT.

CDR3 amino acids: CAWSVGHEQYF. The CDR3 DNA reads TGTGCCTGGAGTGTAGGCCACGAGCAGTACTTC. V is TRBV30 and J is TRBJ2-7; D is uncertain. This CDR3 has 11 amino acids. CDR1 is GTSNPN and CDR2 is SVGIG in the germline V gene (reference sequence). Between the trimmed V and J ends, which lost 0 bases and 5 bases, there was a span of 5 bases.

V and J are TRBV2 and TRBJ2-7; TRBD1 aligns across 10 bases. Germline V lookup: CDR1 SNHLY, CDR2 FYNNEI. This CDR3 comprises 14 residues. J was trimmed by 5 bases and V by 7 bases; bases with no gene match: 8. The CDR3 region has the DNA TGTGCCAGCACCTTCGACAGGGGGCAAGACGAGCAGTACTTC. Its translation is CASTFDRGQDEQYF.